The 15 T cell receptor beta chains below were found in one sample sequenced in a study of blood T cells in healthy people across ages. PCR was performed a second time for about 7 to 11 cycles using a sample-barcoded 5' primer and a J-beta primer mix. TCRdb reanalysed the 5' RACE reads using MiXCR and keeps one entry per CDR3 protein. The data hold about 540,000 distinct CDR3 sequences, with about 24% observed a single time. These records were also assigned to another study, of T cells of mothers and their children.

Sequencing was done on a sample of blood. These receptors originate from a boy aged 5 to 17 in good health.

The sample holds a few counts of this clonotype. The chain links TRBV29-1 to TRBJ2-7; a weak D match, TRBD2 (5 bases). Trimming left V 3 bases short and J 3 bases short, with 6 bases between. The CDR3 extends over 11 amino acids. The germline V gene encodes CDR1 SQVTM and CDR2 ANQGSEA. CDR3 sequence (DNA): TGCAGCGTTGATGAGGGCTACGAGCAGTACTTC. Amino acids: CSVDEGYEQYF.

The chain has TRBV20-1 and TRBJ1-4, with no clear D. Germline CDR1 DFQATT, CDR2 SNEGSKA (reference sequence). The CDR3 spans 15 residues. Trimming took off 3 bases at V and 4 bases at J, with 15 bases between the two ends. The CDR3 nucleotides are TGCAGTGCTAGGGACTGGAGACACGGTAATGAAAAACTGTTTTTT. Its protein product is CSARDWRHGNEKLFF.

The chain couples TRBV28 to TRBJ2-5; D could derive from TRBD1 or TRBD2 (5 bases each). Gene TRBJ2-1 matches the end of the DNA better, so the J call may be wrong. The germline V gene has CDR1 MDHEN and CDR2 SYDVKM. CDR3 size: 11 residues. The CDR3 DNA sequence: TGTGCCAGCACCCCAGGGACGGAGCAGTTCTTC. Protein product: CASTPGTEQFF.

This clonotype showed up just a few times. V is TRBV7-2 and J is TRBJ2-4; 15 bases are shared with TRBD2. The CDR3 has 18 amino acids. V was clipped by 6 bases and J by 2 bases; unmatched bases: 8. Germline V lookup: CDR1 SGHTA, CDR2 FQGNSA. DNA for the CDR3: TGTGCCAGCAGTCCCGGGACTAGCGGGAGGATGTCCAAAAACATTCAGTACTTC. Protein: CASSPGTSGRMSKNIQYF. The full variable domain, in which reference TRBV7-2 and TRBJ2-4 provide the parts outside the CDR3, is GAGVSQSPSNKVTEKGKDVELRCDPISGHTALYWYRQSLGQGLEFLIYFQGNSAPDKSGLPSDRFSAERTGGSVSTLTIQRTQQEDSAVYLCASSPGTSGRMSKNIQYFGAGTRLSVL.

The chain recombines TRBV7-9 with TRBJ1-2; D uncertain. V lost 0 bases and J lost 0, with 5 bases in between. The CDR3 extends over 14 amino acids. Germline values: CDR1 SEHNR, CDR2 FQNEAQ (reference sequence). In DNA, the CDR3 is TGTGCCAGCAGCTTAGCGGAGTCTAACTATGGCTACACCTTC. Amino acid sequence: CASSLAESNYGYTF. The full variable domain, with the rest looked up from reference TRBV7-9 and TRBJ1-2, is DTGVSQNPRHKITKRGQNVTFRCDPISEHNRLYWYRQTLGQGPEFLTYFQNEAQLEKSRLLSDRFSAERPKGSFSTLEIQRTEQGDSAMYLCASSLAESNYGYTFGSGTRLTVV.

V and J are TRBV10-3 and TRBJ2-5; tentatively, D is TRBD1 or TRBD2 (7 bases each). Germline V lookup: CDR1 ENHRY, CDR2 SYGVKD. CDR3 size: 13 residues. Trimming removed 6 bases at V and 4 bases at J, with 12 bases between. CDR3 protein: CAISPRGGETQYF. Here the CDR3 DNA reads TGTGCCATCAGCCCCAGGGGGGGAGAGACCCAGTACTTC.

The V call is TRBV14, the J call TRBJ2-1; D is uncertain. With 1 base removed from V and 5 bases from J, the gap between germline ends came to 12 bases. Looked up from germline, CDR1 is SGHDN and CDR2 is FVKESK. The CDR3 runs to 15 residues. The CDR3 here is CASSQVVVPNNEQFF. DNA of the CDR3: TGTGCCAGCAGCCAAGTCGTGGTCCCGAACAATGAGCAGTTCTTC.

A few counts support this clonotype. This rearrangement joins TRBV19 to TRBJ2-5; D may be TRBD2 (5 bases). The better agreement between TRBJ2-7 and the DNA end casts doubt on the J call. The germline gives CDR1 LNHDA, CDR2 SQIVND (reference sequence). The CDR3 loop spans 14 amino acids. In DNA, the CDR3 is TGTGCCAGTAGTATTGAGGGTAGCTCCTACGAGCAGTACTTC. Encoded protein: CASSIEGSSYEQYF.

CDR3 region: CASSLAGRGPNNEQFF. CDR3 coding DNA: TGTGCCAGCAGCCTCGCTGGCAGGGGACCAAACAATGAGCAGTTCTTC. V usage is TRBV4-2 and J usage is TRBJ2-1; possible D gene TRBD1, 6 bases. Trimming stripped 4 bases from V and 5 bases from J, with 18 bases between. This CDR3 is built from 16 residues. CDR1 is LGHNA, CDR2 YNFKEQ, per germline.

The chain carries TRBV29-1 and TRBJ2-5; D might be TRBD2 (5 bases). V was clipped by 4 bases and J by 4 bases, with 25 bases between them. The CDR3 sequence is 17 residues long. The germline gives CDR1 SQVTM, CDR2 ANQGSEA. As DNA, the CDR3 is TGCAGCGTTGGAGGCCGGCGGTCTGACCCTGAGGGAGAGACCCAGTACTTC. This gives the protein CSVGGRRSDPEGETQYF. The whole variable domain, filled in from reference TRBV29-1 and TRBJ2-5, reads SAVISQKPSRDICQRGTSLTIQCQVDSQVTMMFWYRQQPGQSLTLIATANQGSEATYESGFVIDKFPISRPNLTFSTLTVSNMSPEDSSIYLCSVGGRRSDPEGETQYFGPGTRLLVL.

V and J are TRBV7-2 and TRBJ1-1; D unclear. Trimming cost V 3 bases and J 4 bases, with 9 bases left between them. The V gene's germline CDR1 is SGHTA and CDR2 FQGNSA. CDR3 size: 13 residues. CDR3 in amino acids: CASSFSLGTEAFF. The DNA for the CDR3 is TGTGCCAGCAGCTTCTCTCTCGGCACTGAAGCTTTCTTT. Based on the CDR3 plus reference TRBV7-2 and TRBJ1-1, the full variable domain is GAGVSQSPSNKVTEKGKDVELRCDPISGHTALYWYRQSLGQGLEFLIYFQGNSAPDKSGLPSDRFSAERTGGSVSTLTIQRTQQEDSAVYLCASSFSLGTEAFFGQGTRLTVV.

This clonotype has a handful of counts. The chain has TRBV6-2 or TRBV6-3 and TRBJ2-1, with a tentative D call TRBD2 (5 bases). Germline lookup yields CDR1 MNHEY and CDR2 SVGEGT. The CDR3 runs to 14 residues. Trimming shortened V by 6 bases and J by 8 bases, and 17 bases separated the two germline ends. The CDR3 DNA follows: TGTGCCAGCAGAGCCGCCCAACTAGAGTATGAGCAGTTCTTC. Translation gives CASRAAQLEYEQFF.

The rearrangement joins TRBV20-1 to TRBJ2-3, with D unresolved. V was shortened by 0 bases and J by 2 bases, with 3 bases between the two germline ends. This CDR3 comprises 12 residues. From germline, CDR1 is DFQATT and CDR2 SNEGSKA (reference sequence). The CDR3, as DNA: TGCAGTGCTAGAGAGTACACAGATACGCAGTATTTT. Translated: CSAREYTDTQYF.

The CDR3 spells CASSYLRGASGTEAFF. DNA for the CDR3: TGTGCCAGCAGTTATCTCAGGGGCGCGTCGGGTACTGAAGCTTTCTTT. V usage is TRBV6-2 or TRBV6-3 and J usage is TRBJ1-1, with D possibly matching TRBD1 (6 bases). The CDR3 has 16 amino acids. Trimming pared 3 bases from V and 5 bases from J, leaving 19 bases between. CDR1 and CDR2 (germline): MNHEY, SVGEGT.

This clonotype was seen a handful of times. The V call is TRBV6-4, the J call TRBJ2-4; D ambiguous. Trimming pared 6 bases from V and 1 base from J, leaving 10 bases between. In germline, CDR1 is MRHNA, CDR2 SNTAGT. The CDR3 extends over 14 amino acids. CDR3: CASRPDVAKNIQYF. In DNA form, the CDR3 reads TGTGCCAGCAGACCGGACGTGGCCAAAAACATTCAGTACTTC.